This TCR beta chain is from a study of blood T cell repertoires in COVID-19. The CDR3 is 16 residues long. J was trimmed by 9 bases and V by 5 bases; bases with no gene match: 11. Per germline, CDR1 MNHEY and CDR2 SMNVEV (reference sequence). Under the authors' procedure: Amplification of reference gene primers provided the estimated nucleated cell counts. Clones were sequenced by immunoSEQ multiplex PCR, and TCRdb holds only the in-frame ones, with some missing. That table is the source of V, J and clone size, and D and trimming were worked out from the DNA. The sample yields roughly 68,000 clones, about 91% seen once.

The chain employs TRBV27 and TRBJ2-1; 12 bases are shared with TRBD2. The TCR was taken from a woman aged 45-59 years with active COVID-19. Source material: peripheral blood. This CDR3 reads CASSPTSGGSLGEQFF. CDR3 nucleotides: TGTGCCAGCAGTCCGACTAGCGGGGGATCTCTTGGTGAGCAGTTCTTC.